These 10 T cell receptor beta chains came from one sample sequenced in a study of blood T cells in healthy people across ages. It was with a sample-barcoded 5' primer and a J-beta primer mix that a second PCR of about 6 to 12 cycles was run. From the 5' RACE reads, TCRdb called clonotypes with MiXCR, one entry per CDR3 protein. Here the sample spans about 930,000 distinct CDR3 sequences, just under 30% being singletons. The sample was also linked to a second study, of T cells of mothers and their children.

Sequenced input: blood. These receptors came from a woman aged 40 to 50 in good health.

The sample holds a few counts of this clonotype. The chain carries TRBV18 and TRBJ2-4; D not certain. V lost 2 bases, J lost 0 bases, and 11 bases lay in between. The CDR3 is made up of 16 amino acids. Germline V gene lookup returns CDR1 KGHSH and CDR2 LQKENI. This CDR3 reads CASSPFGVLAKNIQYF. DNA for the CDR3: TGTGCCAGCTCACCATTCGGAGTACTAGCCAAAAACATTCAGTACTTC.

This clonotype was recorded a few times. The CDR3 here is CASSWTGGATNEKLFF. The CDR3 DNA reads as TGTGCCAGCAGTTGGACAGGGGGTGCAACTAATGAAAAACTGTTTTTT. The chain carries TRBV12-3 or TRBV12-4 and TRBJ1-4; 10 bases line up with TRBD1. V was clipped by 4 bases and J by 0 bases; unmatched bases: 2. The CDR3 spans 16 residues.

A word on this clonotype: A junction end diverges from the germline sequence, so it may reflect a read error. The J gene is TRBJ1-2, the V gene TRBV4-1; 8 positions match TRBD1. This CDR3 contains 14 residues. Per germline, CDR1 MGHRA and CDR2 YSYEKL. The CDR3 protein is CASSPGQGSYGHTF. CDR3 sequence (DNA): TGCGCCAGCAGCCCCGGACAGGGAAGCTATGGCCACACCTTC.

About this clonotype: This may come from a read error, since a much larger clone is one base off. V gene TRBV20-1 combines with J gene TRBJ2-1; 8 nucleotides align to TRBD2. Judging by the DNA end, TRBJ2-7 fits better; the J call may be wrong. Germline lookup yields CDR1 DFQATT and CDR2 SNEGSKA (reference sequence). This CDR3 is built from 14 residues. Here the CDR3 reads CSANSGGSYNEQYF. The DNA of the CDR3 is TGCAGTGCCAACAGCGGGGGCTCCTACAATGAGCAGTACTTC.

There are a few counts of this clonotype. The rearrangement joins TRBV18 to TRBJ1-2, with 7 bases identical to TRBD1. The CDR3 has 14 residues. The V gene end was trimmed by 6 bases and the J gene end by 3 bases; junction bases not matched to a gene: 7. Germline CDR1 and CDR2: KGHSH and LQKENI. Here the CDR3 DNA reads TGTGCCAGCTCCCGGGGACAGTCTGACTATGGCTACACCTTC. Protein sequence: CASSRGQSDYGYTF. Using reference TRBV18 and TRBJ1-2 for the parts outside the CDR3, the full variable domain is NAGVMQNPRHLVRRRGQEARLRCSPMKGHSHVYWYRQLPEEGLKFMVYLQKENIIDESGMPKERFSAEFPKEGPSILRIQQVVRGDSAAYFCASSRGQSDYGYTFGSGTRLTVV.

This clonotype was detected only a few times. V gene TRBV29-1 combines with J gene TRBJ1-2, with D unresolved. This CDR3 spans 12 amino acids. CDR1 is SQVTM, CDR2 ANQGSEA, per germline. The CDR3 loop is CSGVIESYGYTF. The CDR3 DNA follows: TGCAGTGGAGTGATTGAGAGCTATGGCTACACCTTC.

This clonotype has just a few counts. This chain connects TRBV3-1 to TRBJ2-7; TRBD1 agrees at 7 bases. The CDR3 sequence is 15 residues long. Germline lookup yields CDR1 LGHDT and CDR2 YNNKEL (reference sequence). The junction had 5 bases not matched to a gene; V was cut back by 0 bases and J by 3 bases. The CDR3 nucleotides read TGTGCCAGCAGCCAAGATGTGGGACAGAACTACGAGCAGTACTTC. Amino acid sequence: CASSQDVGQNYEQYF.

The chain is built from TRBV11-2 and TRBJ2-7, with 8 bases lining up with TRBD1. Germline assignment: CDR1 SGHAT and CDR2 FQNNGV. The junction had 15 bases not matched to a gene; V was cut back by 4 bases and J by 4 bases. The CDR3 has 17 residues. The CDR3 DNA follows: TGTGCCAGCAGCTCGAATCTGGGTGACAGGGGAAGATACGAGCAGTACTTC. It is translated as CASSSNLGDRGRYEQYF.

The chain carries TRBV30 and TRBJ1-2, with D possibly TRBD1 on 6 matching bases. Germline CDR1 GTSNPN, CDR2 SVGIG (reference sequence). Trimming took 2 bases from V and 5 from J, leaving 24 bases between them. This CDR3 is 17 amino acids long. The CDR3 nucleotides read TGTGCCTGGAGTAGAGGAGGTGGGGGCCTCTTAACTTATGGCTACACCTTC. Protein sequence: CAWSRGGGGLLTYGYTF.

The CDR3 loop reads CASSPPAEPSTDTQYF. CDR3 DNA: TGCGCCAGCAGCCCCCCCGCAGAGCCTAGCACAGATACGCAGTATTTT. The chain combines TRBV5-1 with TRBJ2-3; D gene unclear. The CDR3 length is 16 residues. The germline gives CDR1 SGHRS, CDR2 YFSETQ. Trimming shortened V by 4 bases and J by 0 bases, and 15 bases separated the two germline ends.